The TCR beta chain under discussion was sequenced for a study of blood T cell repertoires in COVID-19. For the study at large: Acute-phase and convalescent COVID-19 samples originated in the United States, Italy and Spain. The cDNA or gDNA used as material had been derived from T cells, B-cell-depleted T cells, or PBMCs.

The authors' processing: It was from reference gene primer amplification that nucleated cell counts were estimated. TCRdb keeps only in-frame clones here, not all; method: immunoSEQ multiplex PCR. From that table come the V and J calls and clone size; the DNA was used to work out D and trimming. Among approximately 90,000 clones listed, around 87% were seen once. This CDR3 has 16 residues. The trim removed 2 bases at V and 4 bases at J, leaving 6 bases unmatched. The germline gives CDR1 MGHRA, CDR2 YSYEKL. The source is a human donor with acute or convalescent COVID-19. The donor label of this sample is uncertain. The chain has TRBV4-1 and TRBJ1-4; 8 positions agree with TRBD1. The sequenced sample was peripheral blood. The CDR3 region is CASSQPQGELNEKLFF. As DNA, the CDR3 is TGCGCCAGCAGCCAACCACAGGGGGAGCTTAATGAAAAACTGTTTTTT.